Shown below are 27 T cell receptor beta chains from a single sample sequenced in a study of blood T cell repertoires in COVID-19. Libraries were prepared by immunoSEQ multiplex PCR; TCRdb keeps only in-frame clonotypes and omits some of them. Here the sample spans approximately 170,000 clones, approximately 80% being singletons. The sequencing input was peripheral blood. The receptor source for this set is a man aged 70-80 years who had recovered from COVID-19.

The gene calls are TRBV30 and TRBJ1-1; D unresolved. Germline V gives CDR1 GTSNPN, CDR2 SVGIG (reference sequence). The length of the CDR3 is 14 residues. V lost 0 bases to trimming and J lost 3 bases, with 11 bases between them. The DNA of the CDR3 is TGTGCCTGGAGTGTAAGTAGGAGAGACACTGAAGCTTTCTTT. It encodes CAWSVSRRDTEAFF.

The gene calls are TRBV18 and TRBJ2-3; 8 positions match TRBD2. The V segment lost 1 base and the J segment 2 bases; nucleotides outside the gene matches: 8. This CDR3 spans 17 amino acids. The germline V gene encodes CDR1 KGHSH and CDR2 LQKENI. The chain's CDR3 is CASSPRLAGPFTDTQYF. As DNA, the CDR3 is TGTGCCAGCTCACCACGGTTAGCGGGACCATTCACAGATACGCAGTATTTT.

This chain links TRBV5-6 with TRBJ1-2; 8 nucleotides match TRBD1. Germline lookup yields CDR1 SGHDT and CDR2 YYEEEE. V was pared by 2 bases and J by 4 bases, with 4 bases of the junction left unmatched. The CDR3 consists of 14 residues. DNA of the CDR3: TGTGCCAGCAGCTTTCGTGACAGGGGCTATGGCTACACCTTC. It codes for CASSFRDRGYGYTF.

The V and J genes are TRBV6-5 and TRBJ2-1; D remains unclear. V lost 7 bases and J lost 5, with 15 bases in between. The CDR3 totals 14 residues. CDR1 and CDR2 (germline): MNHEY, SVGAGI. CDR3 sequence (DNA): TGTGCCAGCAAAGAAGGCTCCGGAGACAATGAGCAGTTCTTC. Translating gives CASKEGSGDNEQFF.

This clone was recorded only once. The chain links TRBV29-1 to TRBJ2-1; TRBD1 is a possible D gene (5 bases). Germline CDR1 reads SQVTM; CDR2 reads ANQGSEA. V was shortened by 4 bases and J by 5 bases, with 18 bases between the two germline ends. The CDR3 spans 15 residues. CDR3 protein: CSVGGGNGPHNEQFF. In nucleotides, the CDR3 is TGCAGCGTTGGGGGCGGTAACGGGCCCCACAATGAGCAGTTCTTC.

The CDR3, as DNA: TGTGCCAGCAGTTACAATCTAGCGCGCAATGAGCAGTTCTTC. It yields the protein CASSYNLARNEQFF. The J gene is TRBJ2-1, the V gene TRBV6-5, with TRBD2 as a possible D gene (6 bases). The germline V and J ends were trimmed by 2 bases and 6 bases, with 11 bases remaining between them. The germline V gene encodes CDR1 MNHEY and CDR2 SVGAGI. The CDR3 contains 14 residues.

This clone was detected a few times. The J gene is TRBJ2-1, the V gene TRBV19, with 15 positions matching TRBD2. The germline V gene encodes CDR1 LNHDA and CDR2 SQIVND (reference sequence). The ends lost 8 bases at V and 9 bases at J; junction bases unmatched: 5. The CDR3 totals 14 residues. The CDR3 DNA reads TGTGCCAGTGGACTAGCGGGAGGGAGTAGTGAGCAGTTCTTC. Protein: CASGLAGGSSEQFF.

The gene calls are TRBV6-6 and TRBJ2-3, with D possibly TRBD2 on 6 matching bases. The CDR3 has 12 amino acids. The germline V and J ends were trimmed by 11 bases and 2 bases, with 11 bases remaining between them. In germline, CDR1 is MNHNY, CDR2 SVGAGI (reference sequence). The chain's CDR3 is CAGGADTDTQYF. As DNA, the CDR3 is TGTGCCGGCGGGGCAGACACAGATACGCAGTATTTT.

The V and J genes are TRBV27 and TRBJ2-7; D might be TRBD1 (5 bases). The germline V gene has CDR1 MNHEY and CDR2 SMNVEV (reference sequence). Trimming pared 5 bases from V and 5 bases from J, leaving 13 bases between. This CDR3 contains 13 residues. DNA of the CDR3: TGTGCCAGCAGTGACTTCCAGGGCAACGAGCAGTACTTC. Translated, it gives CASSDFQGNEQYF.

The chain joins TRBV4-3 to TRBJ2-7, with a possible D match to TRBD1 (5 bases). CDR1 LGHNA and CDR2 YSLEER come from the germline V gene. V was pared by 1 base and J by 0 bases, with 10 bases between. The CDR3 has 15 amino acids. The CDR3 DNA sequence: TGCGCCAGCAGCCAAGTAGGCGGACACTCCTACGAGCAGTACTTC. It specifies CASSQVGGHSYEQYF.

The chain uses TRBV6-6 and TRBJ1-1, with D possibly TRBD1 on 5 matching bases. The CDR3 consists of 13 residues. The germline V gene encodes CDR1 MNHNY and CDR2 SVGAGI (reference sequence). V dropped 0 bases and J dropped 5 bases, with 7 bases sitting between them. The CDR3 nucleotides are TGTGCCAGCAGTTACTCGGGGGGGACTGAAGCTTTCTTT. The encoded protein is CASSYSGGTEAFF.

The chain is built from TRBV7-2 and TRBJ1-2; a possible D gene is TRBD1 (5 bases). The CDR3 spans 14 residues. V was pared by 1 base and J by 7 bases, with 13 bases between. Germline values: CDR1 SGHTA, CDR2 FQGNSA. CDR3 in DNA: TGTGCCAGCAGCTTAGGTCCAGGGAGGGTTGGCTACACCTTC. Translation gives CASSLGPGRVGYTF.

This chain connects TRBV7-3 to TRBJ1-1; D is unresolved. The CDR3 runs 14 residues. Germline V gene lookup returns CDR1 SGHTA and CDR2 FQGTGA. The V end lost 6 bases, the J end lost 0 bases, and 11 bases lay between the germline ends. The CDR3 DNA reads TGTGCCAGCAGGGAGGGCCCCATGAACACTGAAGCTTTCTTT. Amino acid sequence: CASREGPMNTEAFF.

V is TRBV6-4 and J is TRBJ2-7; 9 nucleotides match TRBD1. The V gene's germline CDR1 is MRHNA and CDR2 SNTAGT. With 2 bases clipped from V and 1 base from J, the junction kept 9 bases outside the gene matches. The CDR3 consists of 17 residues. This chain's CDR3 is CASSDRDRAFESYEQYF. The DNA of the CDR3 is TGTGCCAGCAGTGACAGGGACAGGGCATTTGAGTCCTACGAGCAGTACTTC.

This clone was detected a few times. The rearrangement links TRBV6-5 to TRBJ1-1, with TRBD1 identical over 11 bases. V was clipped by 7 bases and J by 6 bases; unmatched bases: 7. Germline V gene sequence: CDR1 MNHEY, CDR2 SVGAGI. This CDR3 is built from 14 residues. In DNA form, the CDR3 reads TGTGCCAGCACCTTGGACAGGGGGCGATCTGAAGCTTTCTTT. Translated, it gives CASTLDRGRSEAFF.

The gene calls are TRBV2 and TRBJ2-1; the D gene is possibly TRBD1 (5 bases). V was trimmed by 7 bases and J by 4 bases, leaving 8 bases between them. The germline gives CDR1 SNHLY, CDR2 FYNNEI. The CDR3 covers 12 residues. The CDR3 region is CASTDSYNEQFF. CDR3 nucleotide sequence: TGTGCCAGCACTGACAGTTACAATGAGCAGTTCTTC.

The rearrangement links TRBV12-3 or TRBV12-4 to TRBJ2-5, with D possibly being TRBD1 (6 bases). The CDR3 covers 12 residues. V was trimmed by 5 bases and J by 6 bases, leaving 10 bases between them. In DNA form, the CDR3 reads TGTGCCAGCAGTCTCAGGGGTCAGACCCAGTACTTC. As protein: CASSLRGQTQYF.

CDR3 protein: CASSSGQGGITEAFF. DNA for the CDR3: TGTGCCAGCAGCTCAGGACAGGGCGGTATCACTGAAGCTTTCTTT. This sequence joins TRBV11-3 and TRBJ1-1; 8 bases are shared with TRBD1. The CDR3 length is 15 residues. J lost 4 bases, V lost 4 bases, and 8 bases had no gene match. CDR1 is SGHNT and CDR2 is YENEEA in the germline V gene. Looking up the rest from reference TRBV11-3 and TRBJ1-1 gives the full variable domain: EAGVVQSPRYKIIEKKQPVAFWCNPISGHNTLYWYLQNLGQGPELLIRYENEEAVDDSQLPKDRFSAERLKGVDSTLKIQPAELGDSAVYLCASSSGQGGITEAFFGQGTRLTVV.

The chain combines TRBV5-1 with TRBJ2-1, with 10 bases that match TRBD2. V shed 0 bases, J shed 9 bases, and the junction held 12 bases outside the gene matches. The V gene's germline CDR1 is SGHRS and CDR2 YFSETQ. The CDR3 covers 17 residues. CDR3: CASSLGASGSTSGEQFF. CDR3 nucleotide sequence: TGCGCCAGCAGCTTGGGGGCTAGCGGGAGTACTTCCGGTGAGCAGTTCTTC. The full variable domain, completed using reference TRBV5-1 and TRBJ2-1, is KAGVTQTPRYLIKTRGQQVTLSCSPISGHRSVSWYQQTPGQGLQFLFEYFSETQRNKGNFPGRFSGRQFSNSRSEMNVSTLELGDSALYLCASSLGASGSTSGEQFFGPGTRLTVL.

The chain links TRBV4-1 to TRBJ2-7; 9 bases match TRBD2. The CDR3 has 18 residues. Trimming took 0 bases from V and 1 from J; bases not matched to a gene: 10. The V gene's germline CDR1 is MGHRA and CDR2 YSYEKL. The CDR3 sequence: CASSQDWISGSLSYEQYF. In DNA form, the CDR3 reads TGCGCCAGCAGCCAAGATTGGATTAGCGGGAGTTTATCCTACGAGCAGTACTTC.

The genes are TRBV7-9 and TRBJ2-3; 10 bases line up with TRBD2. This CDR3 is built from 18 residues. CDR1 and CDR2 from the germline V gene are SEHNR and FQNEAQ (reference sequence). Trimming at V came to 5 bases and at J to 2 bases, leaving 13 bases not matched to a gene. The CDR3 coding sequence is TGTGCCAGCAGCAGCCGGGGTGGTAGCGGGAGGACCACAGATACGCAGTATTTT. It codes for CASSSRGGSGRTTDTQYF.

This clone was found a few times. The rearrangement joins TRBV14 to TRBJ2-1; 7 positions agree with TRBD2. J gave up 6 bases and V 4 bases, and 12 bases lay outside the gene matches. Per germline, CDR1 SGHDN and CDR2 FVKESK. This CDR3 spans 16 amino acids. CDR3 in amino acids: CASSPRGGNFGNEQFF. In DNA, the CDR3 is TGTGCCAGCAGCCCAAGGGGAGGGAATTTTGGCAATGAGCAGTTCTTC.

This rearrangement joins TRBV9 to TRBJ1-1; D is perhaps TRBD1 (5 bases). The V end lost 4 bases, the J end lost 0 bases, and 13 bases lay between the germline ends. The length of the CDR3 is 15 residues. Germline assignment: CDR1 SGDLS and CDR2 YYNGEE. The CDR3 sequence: CASSPRGTVNTEAFF. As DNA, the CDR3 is TGTGCCAGCAGCCCTCGGGGGACGGTGAACACTGAAGCTTTCTTT.

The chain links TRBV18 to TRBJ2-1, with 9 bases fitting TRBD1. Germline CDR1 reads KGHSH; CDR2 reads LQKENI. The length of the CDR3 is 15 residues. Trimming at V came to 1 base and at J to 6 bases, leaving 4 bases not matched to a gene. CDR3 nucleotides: TGTGCCAGCTCACCACTTGGGACAGGGCTCAATGAGCAGTTCTTC. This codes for CASSPLGTGLNEQFF.

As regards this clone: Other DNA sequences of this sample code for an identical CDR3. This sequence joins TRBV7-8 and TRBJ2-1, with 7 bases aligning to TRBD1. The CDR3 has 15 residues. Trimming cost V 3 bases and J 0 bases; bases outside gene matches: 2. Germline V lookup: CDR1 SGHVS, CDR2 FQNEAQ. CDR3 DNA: TGTGCCAGCAGCTTCCGACAGGGCTCCTACAATGAGCAGTTCTTC. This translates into CASSFRQGSYNEQFF. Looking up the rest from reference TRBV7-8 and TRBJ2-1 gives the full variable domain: GAGVSQSPRYKVAKRGQDVALRCDPISGHVSLFWYQQALGQGPEFLTYFQNEAQLDKSGLPSDRFFAERPEGSVSTLKIQRTQQEDSAVYLCASSFRQGSYNEQFFGPGTRLTVL.

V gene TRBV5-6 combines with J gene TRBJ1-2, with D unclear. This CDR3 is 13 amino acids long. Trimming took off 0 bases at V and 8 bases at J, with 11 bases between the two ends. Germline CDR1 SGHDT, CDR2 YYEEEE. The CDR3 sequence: CASSLEHRGGYTF. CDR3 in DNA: TGTGCCAGCAGCTTGGAGCACCGCGGCGGCTACACCTTC.

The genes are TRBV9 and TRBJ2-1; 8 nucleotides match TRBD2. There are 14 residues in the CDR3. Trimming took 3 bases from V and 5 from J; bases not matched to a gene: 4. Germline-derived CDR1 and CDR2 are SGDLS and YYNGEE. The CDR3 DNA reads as TGTGCCAGCAGCGCGCCGGGGGGGAACAATGAGCAGTTCTTC. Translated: CASSAPGGNNEQFF. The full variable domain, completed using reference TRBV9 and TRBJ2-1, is DSGVTQTPKHLITATGQRVTLRCSPRSGDLSVYWYQQSLDQGLQFLIQYYNGEERAKGNILERFSAQQFPDLHSELNLSSLELGDSALYFCASSAPGGNNEQFFGPGTRLTVL.